These 14 T cell receptor beta chains were sequenced from one sample in a study of human T cells and chemical hapten exposure. Time point of the sample: pre-sensitization, week 0. Described treatment: therapeutic diphenylcyclopropenone sensitization with weekly scalp DPC. TCRdb redid the calling of the RACE reads with MiXCR, one entry per CDR3 protein. The top ten hold about 1.2% of the sample, which has 280,000 or so distinct CDR3 sequences, almost 8% seen once. This material consisted of whole blood, taken in connection with sensitization to the hapten diphenylcyclopropenone (DPC). Receptors originate from a man between 18 and 29 years old with alopecia areata. Some clones in this sample may be carry-over from other donors' samples.

This clonotype has only a few counts. The genes are TRBV12-3 or TRBV12-4 and TRBJ1-3; no firm D call. Trimming pared 5 bases from V and 0 bases from J, leaving 17 bases between. The CDR3 runs to 17 residues. The CDR3 DNA reads as TGTGCCAGCAGTACCCACCCCCCCCAGTACTCTGGAAACACCATATATTTT. This sequence encodes CASSTHPPQYSGNTIYF.

This clonotype has more than one count but fewer than ten. The chain is built from TRBV7-9 and TRBJ1-4; tentative D call: TRBD1 (5 bases). Germline assignment: CDR1 SEHNR and CDR2 FQNEAQ (reference sequence). CDR3 length: 17 amino acids. V lost 4 bases and J lost 1, with 16 bases in between. CDR3: CASSSQLGPRTNEKLFF. The CDR3 coding sequence is TGTGCCAGCAGCTCCCAGCTGGGACCTAGAACTAATGAAAAACTGTTTTTT. The entire variable domain, with the rest obtained from reference TRBV7-9 and TRBJ1-4, is as follows: DTGVSQNPRHKITKRGQNVTFRCDPISEHNRLYWYRQTLGQGPEFLTYFQNEAQLEKSRLLSDRFSAERPKGSFSTLEIQRTEQGDSAMYLCASSSQLGPRTNEKLFFGSGTQLSVL.

The chain carries TRBV6-1 and TRBJ1-1; D remains ambiguous. Germline V gene data show CDR1 as MNHNS and CDR2 as SASEGT. Trimming removed 1 base at V and 11 bases at J, with 17 bases between. CDR3 size: 14 residues. This chain's CDR3 is CASSEGSGPRGAFF. The CDR3 DNA is TGTGCCAGCAGTGAAGGGTCCGGTCCCCGTGGGGCTTTCTTT.

The sample holds a few counts of this clonotype. The chain recombines TRBV28 with TRBJ2-2; tentative D call: TRBD1 (5 bases). This CDR3 contains 19 residues. Trimming removed 6 bases at V and 0 bases at J, with 23 bases between. Germline V lookup: CDR1 MDHEN, CDR2 SYDVKM. In DNA form, the CDR3 reads TGTGCCAGCAGGACCCCGCTCCCCCTGGTCAGGGCGAACACCGGGGAGCTGTTTTTT. It specifies CASRTPLPLVRANTGELFF.

There are a few counts of this clonotype. This sequence joins TRBV3-1 and TRBJ2-2; a possible D gene is TRBD2 (5 bases). CDR1 is LGHDT and CDR2 is YNNKEL in the germline V gene (reference sequence). Between the trimmed V and J ends, which lost 7 bases and 7 bases, there was a span of 22 bases. This CDR3 comprises 16 residues. CDR3 nucleotide sequence: TGTGCCAGCAACTCCCTAGGACTGTTCCGGGGCGGGGAGCTGTTTTTT. Translating it yields CASNSLGLFRGGELFF.

The V call is TRBV29-1, the J call TRBJ1-1; the D gene is possibly TRBD1 (5 bases). V was cut by 7 bases and J by 1 base, with 19 bases left in between. The CDR3 runs 15 residues. The germline V gene has CDR1 SQVTM and CDR2 ANQGSEA. The CDR3 region is CSARLSGGRNTEAFF. The CDR3 nucleotides are TGCAGCGCAAGACTATCGGGGGGACGGAACACTGAAGCTTTCTTT.

A word on this clonotype: This could be a read error, since a much larger clone is one nucleotide away. The chain combines TRBV6-2 or TRBV6-3 with TRBJ1-1; no clear D. Germline V CDR1 and CDR2: MNHEY, SVGEGT. This CDR3 has 13 residues. In DNA, the CDR3 is TGTGCCAGCAGTATCAGTAGATACACTGAAGTTTTCTTT. Protein: CASSISRYTEVFF.

The chain recombines TRBV7-2 with TRBJ1-3, with 7 bases that match TRBD1. Germline-derived CDR1 and CDR2 are SGHTA and FQGNSA. CDR3 length: 17 amino acids. J gave up 2 bases and V 0 bases, and 7 bases lay outside the gene matches. The CDR3 loop is CASSLASAGGTGNTIYF. The DNA for the CDR3 is TGTGCCAGCAGCTTAGCGTCGGCAGGGGGAACTGGAAACACCATATATTTT.

This chain joins TRBV7-9 and TRBJ2-3; 9 bases fit TRBD2. J was trimmed by 4 bases and V by 5 bases; bases with no gene match: 4. CDR3 length: 14 amino acids. CDR1 and CDR2 (germline): SEHNR, FQNEAQ (reference sequence). The CDR3 DNA sequence: TGTGCCAGCAGCCCAAGGACTAGCGCAGATACGCAGTATTTT. Translating it yields CASSPRTSADTQYF.

This clonotype was detected many times. This rearrangement joins TRBV20-1 to TRBJ1-6; D is unclear. The germline gives CDR1 DFQATT, CDR2 SNEGSKA (reference sequence). The germline V and J ends were trimmed by 1 base and 4 bases, with 8 bases remaining between them. The CDR3 is 14 amino acids. The CDR3, as DNA: TGCAGTGCTAGAGTAAGGACTTATAATTCACCCCTCCACTTT. This translates into CSARVRTYNSPLHF.

The chain recombines TRBV9 with TRBJ1-5; D is unresolved. Trimming left V 5 bases short and J 1 base short, with 7 bases between. CDR3 length equals 13 residues. Looked up from germline, CDR1 is SGDLS and CDR2 is YYNGEE. This CDR3 reads CASSRASNQPQHF. DNA of the CDR3: TGTGCCAGCAGTCGGGCCAGCAATCAGCCCCAGCATTTT.

The chain recombines TRBV29-1 with TRBJ2-1; D is undetermined. CDR1 is SQVTM and CDR2 is ANQGSEA in the germline V gene. CDR3 length: 15 amino acids. V lost 6 bases to trimming and J lost 4 bases, with 19 bases between them. CDR3 region: CSVASPSVTYNEQFF. The DNA of the CDR3 is TGCAGCGTCGCCTCGCCCTCAGTAACTTACAATGAGCAGTTCTTC.

This clonotype has a handful of counts. V gene TRBV6-1 combines with J gene TRBJ2-3; 8 bases line up with TRBD2. There are 14 residues in the CDR3. After removal of 0 bases from V and 4 bases from J, the junction contained 0 bases not matched to a gene. Per the germline V gene, CDR1 is MNHNS and CDR2 is SASEGT. This CDR3 reads CASSEASGADTQYF. DNA for the CDR3: TGTGCCAGCAGTGAAGCTAGCGGGGCAGATACGCAGTATTTT.

This clonotype was recorded many times. The rearrangement links TRBV6-4 to TRBJ2-5; TRBD1 is a possible D gene (5 bases). V was shortened by 4 bases and J by 3 bases, with 9 bases between the two germline ends. Germline V gives CDR1 MRHNA, CDR2 SNTAGT. CDR3 size: 13 residues. Here the CDR3 DNA reads TGTGCCAGCAGTGCCACGACAGAAGAGACCCAGTACTTC. It translates to CASSATTEETQYF.